The entry below describes one T cell receptor beta chain. This sample is part of a study of control samples from healthy donors and cancer patients. The CDR3 extends over 15 amino acids. CDR1 and CDR2 (germline): SGHAT, FQDESV (reference sequence). V lost 6 bases to trimming and J lost 0 bases, with 13 bases between them. Assay used: immunoSEQ multiplex PCR; TCRdb lists only in-frame clones, some missing. Among 150,000 to 200,000 clones listed, almost 90% were seen once. This TCR derives from a man between 18 and 35 years old in good health. V and J are TRBV11-1 and TRBJ2-3; D may match TRBD1 or TRBD2 (7 bases each). Material for sequencing was blood. The CDR3, as DNA: TGTGCCAGCAGTTCAGGGGGGGCGAGCACAGATACGCAGTATTTT. Amino acid sequence: CASSSGGASTDTQYF.